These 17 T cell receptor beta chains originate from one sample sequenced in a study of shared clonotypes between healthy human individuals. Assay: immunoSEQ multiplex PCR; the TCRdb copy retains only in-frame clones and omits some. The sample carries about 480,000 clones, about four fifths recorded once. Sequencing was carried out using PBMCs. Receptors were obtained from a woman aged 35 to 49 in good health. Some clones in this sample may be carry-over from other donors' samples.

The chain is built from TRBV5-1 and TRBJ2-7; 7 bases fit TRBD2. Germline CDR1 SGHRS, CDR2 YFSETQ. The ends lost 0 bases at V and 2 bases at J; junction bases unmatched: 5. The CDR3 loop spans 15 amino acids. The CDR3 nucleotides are TGCGCCAGCAGCTTGGGTGGCGGGGGTACCTACGAGCAGTACTTC. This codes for CASSLGGGGTYEQYF.

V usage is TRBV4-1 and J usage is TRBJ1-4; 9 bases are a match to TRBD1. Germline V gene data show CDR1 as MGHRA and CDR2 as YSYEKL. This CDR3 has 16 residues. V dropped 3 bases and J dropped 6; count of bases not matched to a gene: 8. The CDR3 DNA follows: TGCGCCAGCAGCCAGGGACAGGGAGGGGGTTATGAAAAACTGTTTTTT. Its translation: CASSQGQGGGYEKLFF.

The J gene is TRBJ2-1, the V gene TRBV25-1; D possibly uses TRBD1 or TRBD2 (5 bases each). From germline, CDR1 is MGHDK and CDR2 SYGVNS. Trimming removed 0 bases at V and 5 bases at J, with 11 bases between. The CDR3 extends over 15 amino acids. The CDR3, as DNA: TGTGCCAGCAGTGAATATTGGGGGACCAACAATGAGCAGTTCTTC. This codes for CASSEYWGTNNEQFF.

The CDR3 sequence: CASSQPGLAGPPSYNEQFF. The DNA for the CDR3 is TGCGCCAGCAGCCAGCCGGGACTAGCGGGGCCCCCATCCTACAATGAGCAGTTCTTC. V and J are TRBV4-1 and TRBJ2-1, with 13 bases aligning to TRBD2. J was trimmed by 1 base and V by 3 bases; bases with no gene match: 9. The CDR3 runs 19 residues. Germline CDR1 is MGHRA and CDR2 is YSYEKL.

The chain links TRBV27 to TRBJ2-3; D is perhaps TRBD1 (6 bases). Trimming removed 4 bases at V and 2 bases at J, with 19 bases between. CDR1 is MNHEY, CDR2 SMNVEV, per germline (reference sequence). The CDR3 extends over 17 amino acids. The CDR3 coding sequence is TGTGCCAGCAGTTCGGTAGTAGGGGACATAAACACAGATACGCAGTATTTT. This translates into CASSSVVGDINTDTQYF.

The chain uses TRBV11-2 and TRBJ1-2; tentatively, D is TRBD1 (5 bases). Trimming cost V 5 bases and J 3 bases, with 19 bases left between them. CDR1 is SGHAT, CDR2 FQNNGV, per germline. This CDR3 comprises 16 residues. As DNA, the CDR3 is TGTGCCAGCAGCCCCAATGGCCAGGGTCGGTACTATGGCTACACCTTC. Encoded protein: CASSPNGQGRYYGYTF.

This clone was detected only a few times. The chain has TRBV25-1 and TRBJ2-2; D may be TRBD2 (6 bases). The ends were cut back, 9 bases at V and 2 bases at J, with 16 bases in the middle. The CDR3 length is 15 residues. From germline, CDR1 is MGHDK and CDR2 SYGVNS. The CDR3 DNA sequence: TGTGCCAGTCGGCGGGGCGGGCAAAACACCGGGGAGCTGTTTTTT. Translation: CASRRGGQNTGELFF.

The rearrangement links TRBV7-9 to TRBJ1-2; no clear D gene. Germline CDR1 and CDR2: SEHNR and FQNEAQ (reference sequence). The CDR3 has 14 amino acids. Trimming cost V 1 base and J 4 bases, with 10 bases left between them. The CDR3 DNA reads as TGTGCCAGCAGCTTAGGGTCCGGAGTCTATGGCTACACCTTC. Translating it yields CASSLGSGVYGYTF. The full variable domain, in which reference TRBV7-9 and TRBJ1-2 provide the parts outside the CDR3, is DTGVSQNPRHKITKRGQNVTFRCDPISEHNRLYWYRQTLGQGPEFLTYFQNEAQLEKSRLLSDRFSAERPKGSFSTLEIQRTEQGDSAMYLCASSLGSGVYGYTFGSGTRLTVV.

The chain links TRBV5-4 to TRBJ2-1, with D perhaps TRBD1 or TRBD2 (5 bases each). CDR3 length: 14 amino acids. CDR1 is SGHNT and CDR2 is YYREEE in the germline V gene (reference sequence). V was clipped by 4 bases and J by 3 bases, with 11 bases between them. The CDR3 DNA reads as TGTGCCAGCAGCGTGGGACGGGGCTACAATGAGCAGTTCTTC. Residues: CASSVGRGYNEQFF.

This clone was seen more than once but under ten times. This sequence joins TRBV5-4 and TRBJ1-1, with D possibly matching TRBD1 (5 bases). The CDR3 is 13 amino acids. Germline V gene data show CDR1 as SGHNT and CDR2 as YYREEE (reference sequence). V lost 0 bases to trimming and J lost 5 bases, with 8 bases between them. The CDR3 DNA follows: TGTGCCAGCAGCTTGGGGGGCCGAACTGAAGCTTTCTTT. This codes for CASSLGGRTEAFF.

This CDR3 reads CASSFAGENQPQHF. CDR3 nucleotides: TGTGCCAGCAGTTTTGCCGGTGAAAATCAGCCCCAGCATTTT. The V gene is TRBV28, the J gene TRBJ1-5; no reliable D call. CDR1 is MDHEN, CDR2 SYDVKM, per germline. The V end was cut by 3 bases, the J end by 4 bases, with 10 bases between. The CDR3 is 14 amino acids.

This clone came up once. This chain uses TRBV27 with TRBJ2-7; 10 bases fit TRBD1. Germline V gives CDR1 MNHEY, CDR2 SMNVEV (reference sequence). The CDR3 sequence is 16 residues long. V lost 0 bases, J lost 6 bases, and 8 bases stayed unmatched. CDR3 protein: CASSLSGGTGVVEQYF. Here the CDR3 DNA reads TGTGCCAGCAGTTTATCGGGCGGGACAGGGGTTGTCGAGCAGTACTTC.

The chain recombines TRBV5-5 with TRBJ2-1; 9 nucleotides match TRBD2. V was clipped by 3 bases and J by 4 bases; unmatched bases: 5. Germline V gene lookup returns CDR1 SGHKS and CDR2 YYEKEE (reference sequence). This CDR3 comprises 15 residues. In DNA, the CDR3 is TGTGCCAGCAGCTCCCAGCGGGAGGTGTACAATGAGCAGTTCTTC. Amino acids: CASSSQREVYNEQFF.

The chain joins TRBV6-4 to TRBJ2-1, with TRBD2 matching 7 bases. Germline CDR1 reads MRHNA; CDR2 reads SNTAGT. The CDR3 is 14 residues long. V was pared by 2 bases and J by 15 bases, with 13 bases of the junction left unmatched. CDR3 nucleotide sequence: TGTGCCAGCAGTGACCTTTCGTCTGGCGGGAGTGTGTTCTTC. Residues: CASSDLSSGGSVFF.

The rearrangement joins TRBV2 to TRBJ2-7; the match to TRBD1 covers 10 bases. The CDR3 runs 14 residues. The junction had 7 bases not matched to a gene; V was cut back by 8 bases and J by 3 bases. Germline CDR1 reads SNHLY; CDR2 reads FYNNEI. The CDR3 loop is CASHYRTGGYEQYF. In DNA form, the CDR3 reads TGTGCCAGCCACTATAGGACAGGGGGCTACGAGCAGTACTTC.

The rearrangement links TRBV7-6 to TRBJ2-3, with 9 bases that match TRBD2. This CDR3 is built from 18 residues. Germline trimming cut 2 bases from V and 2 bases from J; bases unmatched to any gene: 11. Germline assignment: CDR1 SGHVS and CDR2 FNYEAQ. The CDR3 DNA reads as TGTGCCAGCAGCTTAATCTACACTAGCGGGTCTAACACAGATACGCAGTATTTT. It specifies CASSLIYTSGSNTDTQYF. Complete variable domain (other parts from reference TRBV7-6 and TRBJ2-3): GAGVSQSPRYKVTKRGQDVALRCDPISGHVSLYWYRQALGQGPEFLTYFNYEAQQDKSGLPNDRFSAERPEGSISTLTIQRTEQRDSAMYRCASSLIYTSGSNTDTQYFGPGTRLTVL.

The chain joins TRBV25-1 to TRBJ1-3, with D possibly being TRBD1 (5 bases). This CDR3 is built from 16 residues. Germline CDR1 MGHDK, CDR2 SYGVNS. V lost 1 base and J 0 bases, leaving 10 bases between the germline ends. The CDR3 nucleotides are TGTGCCAGCAGTGAATTCGGGGACGTCTCTGGAAACACCATATATTTT. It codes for CASSEFGDVSGNTIYF.